These 26 T cell receptor beta chains originate from one sample sequenced in a study of Graves' ophthalmopathy and Graves' hyperthyroidism. Transcripts of RNA were the source for amplifying TCR beta CDR3 regions. Investigators did first-round RT-PCR with HTBI primers, then second-round multiplex PCR. TCRdb passed the multiplex PCR reads through MiXCR, listing each CDR3 protein once. The data show hundreds of thousands of distinct CDR3 sequences, with more than 40% seen just once and 2.5% to 3.5% held by the top ten. The sequencing input was peripheral blood. The receptors here all came from an adult man with Graves' ophthalmopathy.

This clonotype was counted many times. J is TRBJ1-1 and V is TRBV7-9, with TRBD1 matching 9 bases. J lost 3 bases, V lost 4 bases, and 6 bases had no gene match. The CDR3 is made up of 15 amino acids. Germline V gene sequence: CDR1 SEHNR, CDR2 FQNEAQ (reference sequence). The CDR3, as DNA: TGTGCCAGCAGCTCCTTCGACAGGGGGTACACTGAAGCTTTCTTT. It yields the protein CASSSFDRGYTEAFF.

This clonotype was seen ten or more times. The chain combines TRBV5-1 with TRBJ2-7; D not resolved. There are 13 residues in the CDR3. Trimming shortened V by 3 bases and J by 3 bases, and 10 bases separated the two germline ends. Germline-derived CDR1 and CDR2 are SGHRS and YFSETQ. CDR3 loop: CASSSDGYYEQYF. In nucleotides, the CDR3 is TGCGCCAGCAGCTCGGACGGTTACTACGAGCAGTACTTC.

With regard to this clonotype: The junction departs from the called germline gene at one end, perhaps through a read error. The chain recombines TRBV2 with TRBJ2-1; D perhaps matches TRBD1 (5 bases). The CDR3 has 15 amino acids. Per the germline V gene, CDR1 is SNHLY and CDR2 is FYNNEI. In nucleotides, the CDR3 is TGTGCCAGTAGTGACGGGCAGGGAAAGAACAATGAGCAGTTCTTC. Translated: CASSDGQGKNNEQFF.

This clonotype has a count of ten or more. V usage is TRBV5-4 and J usage is TRBJ2-7; D perhaps matches TRBD2 (6 bases). Germline V gene lookup returns CDR1 SGHNT and CDR2 YYREEE (reference sequence). V was cut by 4 bases and J by 4 bases, with 15 bases left in between. The CDR3 is 14 amino acids. In DNA, the CDR3 is TGTGCCAGCAGCCCATCGGGAGTTATGTACGAGCAGTACTTC. Translation: CASSPSGVMYEQYF.

This clonotype was observed at least ten times. The genes are TRBV2 and TRBJ2-5; 8 bases are shared with TRBD2. Germline V lookup: CDR1 SNHLY, CDR2 FYNNEI. This CDR3 contains 15 residues. The junction had 6 bases not matched to a gene; V was cut back by 2 bases and J by 4 bases. In DNA form, the CDR3 reads TGTGCCAGCAGTGAACAGGGGACTAGTGGAGAGACCCAGTACTTC. As protein: CASSEQGTSGETQYF. Full variable domain (rest looked up from reference TRBV2 and TRBJ2-5): EPEVTQTPSHQVTQMGQEVILRCVPISNHLYFYWYRQILGQKVEFLVSFYNNEISEKSEIFDDQFSVERPDGSNFTLKIRSTKLEDSAMYFCASSEQGTSGETQYFGPGTRLLVL.

This clonotype was seen many times. This chain uses TRBV9 with TRBJ2-6; no reliable D call. The CDR3 sequence is 14 residues long. Between the trimmed V and J ends, which lost 3 bases and 2 bases, there was a span of 6 bases. CDR1 is SGDLS, CDR2 YYNGEE, per germline. In DNA, the CDR3 is TGTGCCAGCAGCGACCCCCCTGGGGCCAACGTCCTGACTTTC. Translating it yields CASSDPPGANVLTF.

This clonotype occurred many times. This chain links TRBV12-3 or TRBV12-4 with TRBJ2-7, with D maybe TRBD2 (6 bases). This CDR3 is 13 amino acids long. V was pared by 3 bases and J by 2 bases, with 8 bases between. CDR3 DNA: TGTGCCAGCAGTTTCCGCGGGGCCTACGAGCAGTACTTC. This encodes CASSFRGAYEQYF.

As regards this clonotype: The junction departs from germline at one end; a sequencing error may be responsible. This sequence joins TRBV2 and TRBJ2-7, with 8 positions matching TRBD2. The germline CDR1 and CDR2 sequences are SNHLY and FYNNEI. The CDR3 has 15 amino acids. Here the CDR3 DNA reads TGTGCCAGCAGAGAAGCGGGAGCCCCGGCCTACGAGCAGTACTTC. It is translated as CASREAGAPAYEQYF.

This clonotype was seen many times. The gene calls are TRBV9 and TRBJ1-4; the match to TRBD1 covers 7 bases. Germline values: CDR1 SGDLS, CDR2 YYNGEE. The ends lost 4 bases at V and 5 bases at J; junction bases unmatched: 8. This CDR3 region has 15 residues. The CDR3 spells CASSTRWGQNEKLFF. CDR3 in DNA: TGTGCCAGCAGCACCCGGTGGGGACAGAATGAAAAACTGTTTTTT.

This CDR3 reads CASQRGSGTYEQYF. The CDR3 DNA is TGTGCCAGCCAAAGGGGTAGCGGAACCTACGAGCAGTACTTC. The rearrangement uses TRBV6-4 and TRBJ2-7; possible D gene TRBD2, 6 bases. V was pared by 8 bases and J by 2 bases, with 16 bases between. The CDR3 is 14 residues long. Germline CDR1 and CDR2: MRHNA and SNTAGT.

This chain joins TRBV10-3 and TRBJ1-4, with 8 positions matching TRBD1. With V trimmed by 2 bases and J by 6 bases, 5 bases remained unmatched. Germline lookup yields CDR1 ENHRY and CDR2 SYGVKD. CDR3 length: 15 amino acids. The CDR3 loop is CAISEPATGDEKLFF. The CDR3 DNA is TGTGCCATCAGTGAGCCAGCGACAGGGGATGAAAAACTGTTTTTT.

The gene calls are TRBV10-3 and TRBJ1-3; D call uncertain. Between the trimmed V and J ends, which lost 6 bases and 7 bases, there was a span of 13 bases. There are 13 residues in the CDR3. Per germline, CDR1 ENHRY and CDR2 SYGVKD. The CDR3: CAISGGNSNTIYF. The CDR3 DNA is TGTGCCATCAGCGGAGGCAACTCGAACACCATATATTTT.

In its sample, this clonotype was seen a few times. The rearrangement uses TRBV7-8 and TRBJ1-2; unclear D gene. The CDR3 contains 14 residues. V dropped 1 base and J dropped 7 bases, with 13 bases sitting between them. Germline assignment: CDR1 SGHVS and CDR2 FQNEAQ. As DNA, the CDR3 is TGTGCCAGCAGCTTAGATAGGACCGCGGTTGGCTACACCTTC. Translation gives CASSLDRTAVGYTF. Using reference TRBV7-8 and TRBJ1-2 for the parts outside the CDR3, the full variable domain is GAGVSQSPRYKVAKRGQDVALRCDPISGHVSLFWYQQALGQGPEFLTYFQNEAQLDKSGLPSDRFFAERPEGSVSTLKIQRTQQEDSAVYLCASSLDRTAVGYTFGSGTRLTVV.

The genes are TRBV12-3 or TRBV12-4 and TRBJ1-5; D possibly corresponds to TRBD1 (6 bases). The CDR3 has 15 residues. Trimming removed 3 bases at V and 11 bases at J, with 20 bases between. In nucleotides, the CDR3 is TGTGCCAGCAGTTTTTTGGGGGGGGGCCAAGAGACCCAGCATTTT. Amino acids: CASSFLGGGQETQHF.

The chain recombines TRBV10-3 with TRBJ1-2; 7 bases are shared with TRBD1. The CDR3 contains 14 residues. CDR1 ENHRY and CDR2 SYGVKD come from the germline V gene. Unmatched junction bases numbered 6, after V lost 6 bases and J lost 2 bases. CDR3 nucleotide sequence: TGTGCCATCAGCAGCGGGACAGAGAACTATGGCTACACCTTC. Translation: CAISSGTENYGYTF.

The CDR3 nucleotides read TGCAGTGCTAGATCGACAGGGCAGTACTTC. As protein: CSARSTGQYF. The rearrangement joins TRBV20-1 to TRBJ2-7; TRBD1 might be the D (6 bases). Germline CDR1 DFQATT, CDR2 SNEGSKA (reference sequence). V was clipped by 2 bases and J by 9 bases, with 8 bases between them. The CDR3 totals 10 residues.

V gene TRBV18 combines with J gene TRBJ1-1; D unresolved. From germline, CDR1 is KGHSH and CDR2 LQKENI. V was clipped by 3 bases and J by 4 bases, with 12 bases between them. There are 14 residues in the CDR3. The DNA for the CDR3 is TGTGCCAGCTCACCGGCCGCCCCACGCACTGAAGCTTTCTTT. This sequence encodes CASSPAAPRTEAFF. The entire variable domain, with the rest obtained from reference TRBV18 and TRBJ1-1, is as follows: NAGVMQNPRHLVRRRGQEARLRCSPMKGHSHVYWYRQLPEEGLKFMVYLQKENIIDESGMPKERFSAEFPKEGPSILRIQQVVRGDSAAYFCASSPAAPRTEAFFGQGTRLTVV.

Ten or more counts support this clonotype. V gene TRBV5-6 combines with J gene TRBJ1-1; no reliable D call. This CDR3 is built from 14 residues. Germline V CDR1 and CDR2: SGHDT, YYEEEE. V was pared by 0 bases and J by 4 bases, with 10 bases between. The CDR3 reads CASSLGKWGTEAFF. The CDR3 region has the DNA TGTGCCAGCAGCTTGGGGAAGTGGGGCACTGAAGCTTTCTTT. The whole variable domain, remainder taken from reference TRBV5-6 and TRBJ1-1, is DAGVTQSPTHLIKTRGQQVTLRCSPKSGHDTVSWYQQALGQGPQFIFQYYEEEERQRGNFPDRFSGHQFPNYSSELNVNALLLGDSALYLCASSLGKWGTEAFFGQGTRLTVV.

There are a few counts of this clonotype. This sequence joins TRBV5-1 and TRBJ1-3; 8 bases match TRBD1. The CDR3 has 16 amino acids. V lost 0 bases and J lost 3; bases outside the gene matches: 5. Germline loops: CDR1 SGHRS, CDR2 YFSETQ. The CDR3: CASSLGDRGFGNTIYF. As DNA, the CDR3 is TGCGCCAGCAGCTTGGGAGACAGGGGCTTTGGAAACACCATATATTTT.

This clonotype was picked up a small number of times. The genes are TRBV14 and TRBJ2-5; 7 nucleotides agree with TRBD2. This CDR3 is built from 17 residues. Trimming removed 4 bases from V and 4 bases from J; junction bases left unmatched: 15. Germline V gene sequence: CDR1 SGHDN, CDR2 FVKESK. CDR3 region: CASSPRGAGALGETQYF. The CDR3 DNA reads as TGTGCCAGCAGCCCCCGTGGGGCGGGAGCTTTAGGAGAGACCCAGTACTTC.

This clonotype showed up many times. The CDR3 protein is CSVLERGQNTEAFF. The CDR3 DNA reads as TGCAGCGTTCTTGAGAGGGGACAGAACACTGAAGCTTTCTTT. The V and J genes are TRBV29-1 and TRBJ1-1; perhaps TRBD1 as D (6 bases). Trimming left V 5 bases short and J 1 base short, with 14 bases between. The germline gives CDR1 SQVTM, CDR2 ANQGSEA. The CDR3 has 14 amino acids.

V usage is TRBV20-1 and J usage is TRBJ2-5; TRBD2 might be the D (5 bases). The V gene lost 1 base and the J gene lost 0 bases, with 18 bases spanning the gap. The CDR3 runs 17 residues. Germline V gene data show CDR1 as DFQATT and CDR2 as SNEGSKA (reference sequence). The CDR3 loop reads CSARGPPWGADQETQYF. DNA for the CDR3: TGCAGTGCTAGAGGACCCCCGTGGGGAGCGGACCAAGAGACCCAGTACTTC.

This clonotype was detected ten times or more. This chain uses TRBV25-1 with TRBJ2-7, with D perhaps TRBD1 (5 bases). V shed 7 bases and J shed 7 bases, with 14 bases lying between them. The CDR3 spans 12 residues. Germline V gives CDR1 MGHDK, CDR2 SYGVNS. Here the CDR3 reads CASKGRTSEQYF. DNA for the CDR3: TGTGCCAGCAAGGGTAGGACAAGTGAGCAGTACTTC.

This clonotype has more than one count but fewer than ten. The rearrangement joins TRBV29-1 to TRBJ1-2; 8 positions agree with TRBD1. V shed 8 bases, J shed 5 bases, and the junction held 7 bases outside the gene matches. The V gene's germline CDR1 is SQVTM and CDR2 ANQGSEA. CDR3 length: 12 amino acids. DNA of the CDR3: TGCAGCTCGACGGACAGGGAGTATGGCTACACCTTC. Translated, it gives CSSTDREYGYTF.

The chain has TRBV29-1 and TRBJ2-4; 8 positions agree with TRBD1. CDR1 is SQVTM, CDR2 ANQGSEA, per germline. The CDR3 is 14 residues long. J gave up 7 bases and V 2 bases, and 7 bases lay outside the gene matches. CDR3: CSVEPGQGQNIQYF. The CDR3 bases are TGCAGCGTTGAACCCGGACAGGGACAGAACATTCAGTACTTC. The whole variable domain, remainder taken from reference TRBV29-1 and TRBJ2-4, is SAVISQKPSRDICQRGTSLTIQCQVDSQVTMMFWYRQQPGQSLTLIATANQGSEATYESGFVIDKFPISRPNLTFSTLTVSNMSPEDSSIYLCSVEPGQGQNIQYFGAGTRLSVL.

This clonotype turned up a few times. V is TRBV5-1 and J is TRBJ2-3; no clear D gene. Between the trimmed V and J ends, which lost 4 bases and 3 bases, there was a span of 15 bases. Germline assignment: CDR1 SGHRS and CDR2 YFSETQ. This CDR3 is 15 amino acids long. Here the CDR3 reads CASSPAFGRTDTQYF. In nucleotides, the CDR3 is TGCGCCAGCAGCCCGGCTTTTGGTCGGACAGATACGCAGTATTTT.